The 30 T cell receptor beta chains reported below all come from one sample, sequenced in a study of T cells in Graves' hyperthyroidism and ophthalmopathy (dated by TCRdb to the late 2010s). Library method: multiplex PCR. Sequencing relied on an Illumina HiSeq 2000. Amplification of TCR beta CDR3 regions was carried out from RNA transcripts. For the first round of RT-PCR on the TCR CDR3, the HTBI primer set was used together with the Qiagen OneStep RT-PCR kit. Clones were called with MiXCR by TCRdb after fastp trimmed the public reads at Q25, and only in-frame beta chains were retained. Rows matching on CDR3 protein sequence are summarized as one entry with the most common DNA and genes. The sample data list some 270,000 distinct CDR3 sequences, and approximately 24% of these were observed just once. The ten largest clones capture about a third of the sample. Sequencing was done on a sample of blood. The source of these receptors is a woman in her thirties or forties with Graves' ophthalmopathy.

This chain uses TRBV11-2 with TRBJ2-5; D perhaps matches TRBD2 (8 bases). From germline, CDR1 is SGHAT and CDR2 FQNNGV. Trimming shortened V by 7 bases and J by 10 bases, and 25 bases separated the two germline ends. The CDR3 covers 15 residues. CDR3 nucleotide sequence: TGTGCCAGCATCCACCGGGGGGGGACAGACGGGATCCAGTACTTC. It yields the protein CASIHRGGTDGIQYF.

This clonotype was found many times. The chain joins TRBV7-3 to TRBJ1-1; TRBD1 is a possible D gene (6 bases). The CDR3 is made up of 15 amino acids. Per the germline V gene, CDR1 is SGHTA and CDR2 is FQGTGA. V was clipped by 5 bases and J by 0 bases, with 13 bases between them. Here the CDR3 DNA reads TGTGCCAGCAGCCGATACGGGGGCATGAACACTGAAGCTTTCTTT. Its translation is CASSRYGGMNTEAFF.

Many counts were recorded for this clonotype. The rearrangement uses TRBV30 and TRBJ2-7, with D possibly TRBD2 on 5 matching bases. The V and J ends lost 5 bases and 2 bases respectively, with 19 bases between them. Germline-derived CDR1 and CDR2 are GTSNPN and SVGIG (reference sequence). This CDR3 region has 15 residues. CDR3 DNA: TGTGCCTGGGGTAAGGCCGGGAATAACCCCTACGAGCAGTACTTC. Encoded protein: CAWGKAGNNPYEQYF.

In its sample, this clonotype was seen many times. This chain links TRBV7-6 with TRBJ2-7; 8 bases map to TRBD1. V lost 3 bases, J lost 1 base, and 5 bases stayed unmatched. The length of the CDR3 is 15 residues. Per germline, CDR1 SGHVS and CDR2 FNYEAQ. The CDR3 is CASSFRQGLSYEQYF. DNA of the CDR3: TGTGCCAGCAGCTTTAGACAGGGGCTTTCCTACGAGCAGTACTTC.

The sample holds many counts of this clonotype. The rearrangement joins TRBV19 to TRBJ1-5; D is perhaps TRBD1 (6 bases). V lost 2 bases and J lost 0, with 8 bases in between. Per the germline V gene, CDR1 is LNHDA and CDR2 is SQIVND (reference sequence). The CDR3 runs 15 residues. DNA for the CDR3: TGTGCCAGTAGTATAACAGGGCTTAGCAATCAGCCCCAGCATTTT. Translated: CASSITGLSNQPQHF.

This clonotype was counted many times. CDR3 sequence: CASSSVLGDPYEQYF. CDR3 in DNA: TGTGCCAGCAGCAGTGTTCTCGGAGACCCCTACGAGCAGTACTTC. The chain joins TRBV6-5 to TRBJ2-7; D uncertain. The CDR3 consists of 15 residues. The V end lost 6 bases, the J end lost 2 bases, and 17 bases lay between the germline ends. The V gene's germline CDR1 is MNHEY and CDR2 SVGAGI.

This clonotype was counted many times. The chain uses TRBV9 and TRBJ1-3; TRBD1 agrees at 10 bases. J was trimmed by 2 bases and V by 4 bases; bases with no gene match: 9. Per the germline V gene, CDR1 is SGDLS and CDR2 is YYNGEE. The CDR3 runs 17 residues. CDR3 region: CASSKNRDRGTGNTIYF. CDR3 bases: TGTGCCAGCAGCAAGAACCGGGACAGGGGAACTGGAAACACCATATATTTT. Drawing the rest from reference TRBV9 and TRBJ1-3, the complete variable domain is DSGVTQTPKHLITATGQRVTLRCSPRSGDLSVYWYQQSLDQGLQFLIQYYNGEERAKGNILERFSAQQFPDLHSELNLSSLELGDSALYFCASSKNRDRGTGNTIYFGEGSWLTVV.

The CDR3: CASTFGRNTEAFF. The CDR3 nucleotides read TGTGCCAGCACCTTTGGTAGGAACACTGAAGCTTTCTTT. This rearrangement joins TRBV6-1 to TRBJ1-1, with D uncertain. Germline lookup yields CDR1 MNHNS and CDR2 SASEGT. The CDR3 loop spans 13 amino acids. The germline V and J ends were trimmed by 7 bases and 1 base, with 10 bases remaining between them.

The sample holds many counts of this clonotype. This rearrangement joins TRBV29-1 to TRBJ2-3, with D maybe TRBD2 (6 bases). This CDR3 comprises 15 residues. Germline values: CDR1 SQVTM, CDR2 ANQGSEA. Trimming shortened V by 7 bases and J by 0 bases, and 17 bases separated the two germline ends. The CDR3, as DNA: TGCAGCGGGAGAGGGCGGGGCACTAGCACAGATACGCAGTATTTT. Amino acids: CSGRGRGTSTDTQYF.

Points on this clonotype: Sequence at one end of the junction differs from germline and may be a read error. This chain uses TRBV9 with TRBJ1-6; 9 nucleotides agree with TRBD1. Germline V gene lookup returns CDR1 SGDLS and CDR2 YYNGEE. The length of the CDR3 is 15 residues. DNA for the CDR3: TGTGCCAGCAGCGCCAGGACAGGGGATAATTCACCCCTCTACTTT. Its translation: CASSARTGDNSPLYF.

This rearrangement joins TRBV11-2 to TRBJ2-7, with D perhaps being TRBD1 or TRBD2 (5 bases each). The V end lost 1 base, the J end lost 4 bases, and 11 bases lay between the germline ends. This CDR3 comprises 14 residues. Per germline, CDR1 SGHAT and CDR2 FQNNGV. The DNA for the CDR3 is TGTGCCAGCAGCTTAGTCGCAGGGACGTACGAGCAGTACTTC. It codes for CASSLVAGTYEQYF.

With regard to this clonotype: At one boundary the junction diverges from the germline segment, which might be a read error. The chain recombines TRBV20-1 with TRBJ2-7, with D unclear. Germline CDR1 DFQATT, CDR2 SNEGSKA (reference sequence). This CDR3 comprises 14 residues. The CDR3 loop reads CSAREARRLYVQYF. As DNA, the CDR3 is TGCAGTGCTAGAGAAGCCAGAAGGTTATACGTGCAGTACTTC.

This clonotype was seen many times. The junction differs from germline at one of its ends, possibly a read error. The rearrangement uses TRBV6-1 and TRBJ1-2; TRBD1 is a possible D gene (6 bases). Germline V gene sequence: CDR1 MNHNS, CDR2 SASEGT. CDR3 size: 17 residues. The CDR3 here is CASSEVGAALLDYGCTF. The CDR3, as DNA: TGTGCCAGCAGTGAGGTGGGGGCAGCACTATTGGACTATGGCTGCACCTTC.

This clonotype was counted many times. The chain uses TRBV4-1 and TRBJ2-7, with 10 bases that match TRBD1. The CDR3 totals 15 residues. CDR1 MGHRA and CDR2 YSYEKL come from the germline V gene. V dropped 2 bases and J dropped 5; count of bases not matched to a gene: 6. CDR3 bases: TGCGCCAGCAGCCAAATGACAGGGGGCCCCCACGAGCAGTACTTC. Its translation is CASSQMTGGPHEQYF.

This chain links TRBV29-1 with TRBJ2-7; 12 bases align to TRBD2. The CDR3 loop spans 13 amino acids. Germline CDR1 and CDR2: SQVTM and ANQGSEA. After removal of 4 bases from V and 5 bases from J, the junction contained 3 bases not matched to a gene. The CDR3 spells CSVVLAGGDEQYF. The DNA of the CDR3 is TGCAGCGTTGTCCTAGCGGGAGGGGACGAGCAGTACTTC.

The chain couples TRBV6-2 or TRBV6-3 to TRBJ2-5; D uncertain. Germline values: CDR1 MNHEY, CDR2 SVGEGT. The V gene lost 0 bases and the J gene lost 2 bases, with 10 bases spanning the gap. The CDR3 runs 15 residues. DNA of the CDR3: TGTGCCAGCAGTTACTCGATGTGGCGACAAGAGACCCAGTACTTC. Translation gives CASSYSMWRQETQYF.

The CDR3 loop is CASSEQGGGQTYEQYF. CDR3 coding DNA: TGTGCCAGCAGTGAACAGGGGGGGGGCCAAACCTACGAGCAGTACTTC. The chain recombines TRBV6-1 with TRBJ2-7; D may match TRBD1 or TRBD2 (7 bases each). Looked up from germline, CDR1 is MNHNS and CDR2 is SASEGT. Trimming pared 2 bases from V and 2 bases from J, leaving 16 bases between. The CDR3 extends over 16 amino acids.

At least ten counts were recorded for this clonotype. The chain has TRBV13 and TRBJ2-7; 15 bases line up with TRBD2. V was pared by 0 bases and J by 7 bases, with 7 bases of the junction left unmatched. Germline V lookup: CDR1 PRHDT, CDR2 FYEKMQ (reference sequence). The CDR3 consists of 17 residues. The CDR3 DNA sequence: TGTGCCAGCAGCTTAGGAGGACTAGCGGGAGGGCAGGGAGAGCAGTACTTC. Its protein product is CASSLGGLAGGQGEQYF.

This clonotype came up many times. V usage is TRBV7-9 and J usage is TRBJ1-2; TRBD1 aligns across 7 bases. Germline CDR1 reads SEHNR; CDR2 reads FQNEAQ (reference sequence). J lost 6 bases, V lost 5 bases, and 12 bases had no gene match. The CDR3 contains 15 residues. This chain's CDR3 is CASSQTTGEGNGYTF. In DNA form, the CDR3 reads TGTGCCAGCAGCCAAACAACAGGGGAAGGGAATGGCTACACCTTC.

The rearrangement joins TRBV4-1 to TRBJ2-7, with 8 bases that match TRBD2. Germline assignment: CDR1 MGHRA and CDR2 YSYEKL. V dropped 4 bases and J dropped 0; count of bases not matched to a gene: 2. This CDR3 region has 14 residues. The CDR3 DNA reads TGCGCCAGCAGCCCGGGGGGGGTCTCCTACGAGCAGTACTTC. Protein sequence: CASSPGGVSYEQYF.

Concerning this clonotype itself: Possible read error: a much larger clone is one base away. V and J are TRBV19 and TRBJ1-2; D is unresolved. The CDR3 is 16 amino acids. Trimming left V 3 bases short and J 4 bases short, with 18 bases between. Germline V CDR1 and CDR2: LNHDA, SQIVND (reference sequence). CDR3 protein: CASSMDHSRWFYGYTF. The CDR3 DNA sequence: TGTGCCAGTAGTATGGACCATAGCAGATGGTTCTATGGCTACACCTTC.

For this clonotype: The junction does not match germline at one end; this may be a read error. The rearrangement links TRBV5-1 to TRBJ2-7, with 9 bases identical to TRBD1. Germline lookup yields CDR1 SGHRS and CDR2 YFSETQ. The CDR3 consists of 17 residues. CDR3 loop: CASSTTSDGQGSSLRDF. The CDR3 coding sequence is TGCGCCAGCAGCACGACTTCGGATGGACAGGGGTCGAGTTTGCGGGACTTC.

The V gene is TRBV6-1, the J gene TRBJ2-7, with a weak D call TRBD2 (5 bases). V shed 6 bases and J shed 0 bases, with 12 bases lying between them. The CDR3 covers 14 residues. Germline assignment: CDR1 MNHNS and CDR2 SASEGT. CDR3 residues: CASRGWRSSYEQYF. The CDR3 bases are TGTGCCAGCAGGGGTTGGAGGAGCTCCTACGAGCAGTACTTC.

A remark on this clonotype: One end of the junction fails to match germline, which may point to a read error. The CDR3 nucleotides are TGTGCCAGCAGCAGGGGGGCTGACGCTTTCTTT. It is translated as CASSRGADAFF. The V call is TRBV12-3 or TRBV12-4, the J call TRBJ1-1, with 7 bases identical to TRBD1. This CDR3 comprises 11 residues.

This clonotype occurred a few times. The rearrangement uses TRBV5-1 and TRBJ2-2; no clear D gene. V was clipped by 4 bases and J by 5 bases, with 9 bases between them. Per the germline V gene, CDR1 is SGHRS and CDR2 is YFSETQ. This CDR3 is built from 13 residues. For the CDR3, the DNA is TGCGCCAGCAGCGCCGGCGGAACCGGGGAGCTGTTTTTT. This gives the protein CASSAGGTGELFF.

This clonotype came up many times. The chain is built from TRBV29-1 and TRBJ2-7; D may be TRBD2 (6 bases). Trimming pared 3 bases from V and 3 bases from J, leaving 12 bases between. Germline loops: CDR1 SQVTM, CDR2 ANQGSEA. CDR3 size: 13 residues. CDR3 amino acids: CSVDSFGGYEQYF. The CDR3 bases are TGCAGCGTTGATTCATTCGGGGGCTACGAGCAGTACTTC.

This clonotype was seen at least ten times. The rearrangement joins TRBV20-1 to TRBJ1-1; D is perhaps TRBD1 (5 bases). Looked up from germline, CDR1 is DFQATT and CDR2 is SNEGSKA (reference sequence). The CDR3 consists of 14 residues. Trimming removed 1 base from V and 0 bases from J, with 9 bases in between. The CDR3 nucleotides are TGCAGTGCTAGAGGGGGCATCATGAACACTGAAGCTTTCTTT. This codes for CSARGGIMNTEAFF.

This clonotype was seen at least ten times. CDR3 sequence: CASSQLLEDEQYF. The CDR3 DNA is TGTGCCAGCAGCCAATTGTTGGAGGACGAGCAGTACTTC. The chain uses TRBV4-2 and TRBJ2-7; a weak D match, TRBD2 (5 bases). The CDR3 runs to 13 residues. V lost 2 bases, J lost 5 bases, and 10 bases lay in between. CDR1 and CDR2 (germline): LGHNA, YNFKEQ.

This clonotype has at least ten counts. The chain employs TRBV19 and TRBJ1-5; D possibly corresponds to TRBD1 (5 bases). CDR3 length: 13 residues. The V gene lost 7 bases and the J gene lost 7 bases, with 14 bases spanning the gap. Per germline, CDR1 LNHDA and CDR2 SQIVND (reference sequence). CDR3 region: CASKEGYGQPQHF. The CDR3 coding sequence is TGTGCCAGTAAGGAGGGGTATGGCCAGCCCCAGCATTTT.

The rearrangement joins TRBV2 to TRBJ2-5, with D perhaps matching TRBD2 (5 bases). The ends were cut back, 5 bases at V and 4 bases at J, with 11 bases in the middle. The CDR3 runs to 13 residues. Looked up from germline, CDR1 is SNHLY and CDR2 is FYNNEI. CDR3 amino acids: CASSQEALETQYF. The CDR3 nucleotides read TGTGCCAGCAGTCAGGAGGCTCTAGAGACCCAGTACTTC. Full variable domain (rest looked up from reference TRBV2 and TRBJ2-5): EPEVTQTPSHQVTQMGQEVILRCVPISNHLYFYWYRQILGQKVEFLVSFYNNEISEKSEIFDDQFSVERPDGSNFTLKIRSTKLEDSAMYFCASSQEALETQYFGPGTRLLVL.